Listed below are T cell receptor beta chains from one sample, sequenced in a study of blood T cells in healthy people across ages. TCRdb re-analysed the 5' RACE reads in MiXCR, keeping a single row per CDR3 protein. Among roughly 1.9 million distinct CDR3 sequences listed, about two fifths were seen once. The sequenced material came from blood. The source is a human donor in good health. CDR3s include the opening cysteine and the closing phenylalanine or tryptophan. The D gene is left open where the match is weak. Not all rows give a size; the values are once, few, many and, for expanded clones, a class.

j_call clone_size v_call d_call cdr3_nt cdr3_aa
TRBJ2-5 few TRBV5-1 TRBD2 TGCGCCAGCAGCCTGGGAGGGGCGAAAGAGACCCAGTACTTC CASSLGGAKETQYF
TRBJ1-4 NA TRBV12-3/TRBV12-4 NA TGTGCCAGCAGTTTCGGTTTTGGGGAAAAACTGTTTTTT CASSFGFGEKLFF
TRBJ2-4 few TRBV6-5 NA TGTGCCAGCAGCCCCCTCCAGGGTCAGCAGTACTTC CASSPLQGQQYF
TRBJ1-2 NA TRBV7-9 TRBD1 TGTGCCAGCAGCGCTTTACAGGGGATGGGTAACTATGGCTACACCTTC CASSALQGMGNYGYTF
TRBJ2-1 NA TRBV5-6 NA TGTGCCAGCAGTGAACCCGGGACGGAGGAAAACAATGAGCAGTTCTTC CASSEPGTEENNEQFF
TRBJ2-5 NA TRBV27 NA TGTGCCAGCAGTCCCCAAACGTGGGAGACCCAGTACTTC CASSPQTWETQYF
TRBJ2-3 NA TRBV10-3 TRBD2 TGTGCCGTATCTCGACTAGCGGGGGCGAACACAGATACGCAGTATTTT CAVSRLAGANTDTQYF
TRBJ2-1 many TRBV20-1 NA TGCAGTGCTAGTCGGAGCAGCCATGAGCAGTTCTTC CSASRSSHEQFF
TRBJ1-2 NA TRBV15 NA TGTGCCACCAGCAGAGATTTAGGGGGGGCCCACTATGGCTACACCTTC CATSRDLGGAHYGYTF
TRBJ1-5 NA TRBV7-2 NA TGTGCCAGCAGCCCCGACATTACCAATCAGCCCCAGCATTTT CASSPDITNQPQHF
TRBJ1-2 NA TRBV4-2 NA TGTGCCAGCAGCTCGCACAGGGAGGGAGACGGCGGCTACACCTTC CASSSHREGDGGYTF
TRBJ2-1 few TRBV7-6 TRBD1 TGTGCCAGCAGCGTAGCTACAGGGGGTACGAAGTTCTTC CASSVATGGTKFF
TRBJ2-7 NA TRBV4-3 NA TGCGCCAGCAGCCCGGGACCCACGAGCTCCTACGAGCAGTACTTC CASSPGPTSSYEQYF
TRBJ1-1 NA TRBV20-1 NA TGCAGTGCTAGTTCTGGCCCGAACACTGAAGCTTTCTTT CSASSGPNTEAFF
TRBJ1-5 NA TRBV20-1 NA TGCAGTGCTCGGGACTCTTATCAGCCCCAGCATTTT CSARDSYQPQHF
TRBJ2-1 few TRBV15 NA TGTGCCACCAGCAGATCTCAGGCGAACTTTTACAATGAGCAGTTCTTC CATSRSQANFYNEQFF
TRBJ2-1 NA TRBV10-3 NA TGTGCCATCAGATCCGATCACGGCGGTAATGAGCAGTTCTTC CAIRSDHGGNEQFF
TRBJ1-3 once TRBV12-3/TRBV12-4 NA TGTGCCAGCAGTACTCGATTTGTAGGAAACACCATATATTTT CASSTRFVGNTIYF
TRBJ2-5 many TRBV7-9 NA TGTGCCAGCAGCTTAAGGGGGTACCAAGAGACCCAGTACTTC CASSLRGYQETQYF
TRBJ1-1 NA TRBV10-3 TRBD1 TGTGCCATCGGCGGACAGGCAGGGAACACTGAAGCTTTCTTT CAIGGQAGNTEAFF
TRBJ2-1 many TRBV20-1 NA TGCAGTGCTAGATCCCCAGTGGCCTATGAGCAGTTCTTC CSARSPVAYEQFF
TRBJ2-5 NA TRBV3-1 NA TGTGCCAGCAGCCCTACCCATGGAAGAGAGACCCAGTACTTC CASSPTHGRETQYF
TRBJ2-5 NA TRBV20-1 NA TGCAGTGCTAGAGATGGGCAGGTATCCCCGGCGAGGACCCAGTACTTC CSARDGQVSPARTQYF
TRBJ2-3 few TRBV7-9 NA TGTGCCAGCAGCGCCGCGGGGATTAGCACAGATACGCAGTATTTT CASSAAGISTDTQYF
TRBJ2-3 few TRBV5-1 TRBD1 TGCGCCAGCAGCTTACAGGGGGCACAAGTCGATACGCAGTATTTT CASSLQGAQVDTQYF
TRBJ2-7 NA TRBV20-1 TRBD1 TGCAGTGCTAGAGAGTGGACAGGCCAGAGCTACGAGCAGTACTTC CSAREWTGQSYEQYF
TRBJ1-2 few TRBV29-1 NA TGCAGCCCCTCGGCAGGGGAGTTTGTTTCTAATGGCTACACCTTC CSPSAGEFVSNGYTF
TRBJ1-5 many TRBV7-2 NA TGTGCCAGCAGCTTTTACAATCAGCCCCAGCATTTT CASSFYNQPQHF
TRBJ2-1 NA TRBV27 NA TGTGCCAGCAGTTTTTTTCGGGGGGCAGGAAATGAGCAGTTCTTC CASSFFRGAGNEQFF
TRBJ2-7 NA TRBV11-2 NA TGTGCCAGCAGTCACCCCGGGACCTCCCGCGAGCAGTACTTC CASSHPGTSREQYF
TRBJ1-5 NA TRBV28 TRBD1 TGTGCCAGCGCGACCCCACAGGGGGTTTGGGTGGGTCAGCCCCAGCATTTT CASATPQGVWVGQPQHF
TRBJ2-1 NA TRBV2 NA TGTGCCAGCAGAAAACTAGCCACATACAATGAGCAGTTCTTC CASRKLATYNEQFF
TRBJ2-7 NA TRBV5-8 NA TGTGCCAGCAGCTTATACCAGGGCCGGGAAGAGCAGTACTTC CASSLYQGREEQYF
TRBJ2-3 NA TRBV20-1 NA TGCAGTGCCAGAACTAGGGATCGGACAGATACGCAGTATTTT CSARTRDRTDTQYF
TRBJ2-7 NA TRBV10-3 NA TGTGCCATCAGTGAGACCCCGAGAGACGAGCAGTACTTC CAISETPRDEQYF
TRBJ2-1 few TRBV7-8 TRBD2 TGTGCCAGCAGCTTAGGGCTAGCGGGGGTTACCTACAATGAGCAGTTCTTC CASSLGLAGVTYNEQFF
TRBJ2-7 NA TRBV27 NA TGTGCCAGCAGTTTAGCCCACTACTACAAGCAGTACTTC CASSLAHYYKQYF
TRBJ1-2 NA TRBV12-3/TRBV12-4 NA TGTGCCAGCAGTTCAAGTCTCAGTTCGGCTGGCTACACCTTC CASSSSLSSAGYTF
TRBJ1-5 NA TRBV12-5 NA TGTGCTAGTGGTTTGTCAGGGATTAATCAGCCCCAGCATTTT CASGLSGINQPQHF
TRBJ1-2 NA TRBV4-3 NA TGCGCCAACAGCCAAGATAATAACAGGTTCTATGGCTACACCTTC CANSQDNNRFYGYTF